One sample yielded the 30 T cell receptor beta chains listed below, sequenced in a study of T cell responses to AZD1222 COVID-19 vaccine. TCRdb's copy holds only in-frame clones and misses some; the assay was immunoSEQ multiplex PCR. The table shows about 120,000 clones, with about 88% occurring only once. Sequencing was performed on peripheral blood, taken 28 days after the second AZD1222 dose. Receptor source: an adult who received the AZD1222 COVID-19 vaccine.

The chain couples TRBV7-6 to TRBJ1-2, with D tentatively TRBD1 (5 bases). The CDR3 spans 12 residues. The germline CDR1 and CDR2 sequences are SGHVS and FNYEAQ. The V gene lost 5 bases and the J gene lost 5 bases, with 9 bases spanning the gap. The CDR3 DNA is TGTGCCAGCAGCCAACCAGGGTATGGCTACACCTTC. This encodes CASSQPGYGYTF.

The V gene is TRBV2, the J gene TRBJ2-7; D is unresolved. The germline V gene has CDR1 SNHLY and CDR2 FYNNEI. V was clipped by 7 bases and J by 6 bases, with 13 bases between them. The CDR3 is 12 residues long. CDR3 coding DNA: TGTGCCAGCAAGGTGGCCTCCCTCGAGCAGTACTTC. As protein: CASKVASLEQYF.

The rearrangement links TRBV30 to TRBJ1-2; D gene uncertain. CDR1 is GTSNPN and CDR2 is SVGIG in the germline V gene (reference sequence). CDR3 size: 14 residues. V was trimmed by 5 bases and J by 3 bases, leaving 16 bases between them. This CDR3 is CAWGRGGLDYGYTF. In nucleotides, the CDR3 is TGTGCCTGGGGGCGTGGAGGGCTGGACTATGGCTACACCTTC. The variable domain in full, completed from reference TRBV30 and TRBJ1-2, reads SQTIHQWPATLVQPVGSPLSLECTVEGTSNPNLYWYRQAAGRGLQLLFYSVGIGQISSEVPQNLSASRPQDRQFILSSKKLLLSDSGFYLCAWGRGGLDYGYTFGSGTRLTVV.

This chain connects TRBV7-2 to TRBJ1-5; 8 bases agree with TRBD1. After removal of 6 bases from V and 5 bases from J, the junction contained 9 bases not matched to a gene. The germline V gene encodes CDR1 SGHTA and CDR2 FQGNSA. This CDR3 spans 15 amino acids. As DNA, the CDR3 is TGTGCCAGCAGTCTTCAATCAGGGGGCGATCAGCCCCAGCATTTT. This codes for CASSLQSGGDQPQHF. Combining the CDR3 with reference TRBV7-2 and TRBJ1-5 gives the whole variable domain GAGVSQSPSNKVTEKGKDVELRCDPISGHTALYWYRQSLGQGLEFLIYFQGNSAPDKSGLPSDRFSAERTGGSVSTLTIQRTQQEDSAVYLCASSLQSGGDQPQHFGDGTRLSIL.

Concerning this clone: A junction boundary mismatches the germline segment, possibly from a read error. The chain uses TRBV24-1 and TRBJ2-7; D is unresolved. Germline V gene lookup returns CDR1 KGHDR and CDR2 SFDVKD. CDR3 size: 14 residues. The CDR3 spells CATSDSRVSDEQYF. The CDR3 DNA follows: TGTGCCACCAGTGATTCTAGGGTCTCCGACGAGCAGTACTTC.

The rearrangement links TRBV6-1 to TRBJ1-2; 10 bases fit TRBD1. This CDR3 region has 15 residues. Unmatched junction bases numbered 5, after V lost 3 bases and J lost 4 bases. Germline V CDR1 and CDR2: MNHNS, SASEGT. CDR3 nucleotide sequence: TGTGCCAGCAGTGACCCGGGACAGGGGACCTATGGCTACACCTTC. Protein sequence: CASSDPGQGTYGYTF.

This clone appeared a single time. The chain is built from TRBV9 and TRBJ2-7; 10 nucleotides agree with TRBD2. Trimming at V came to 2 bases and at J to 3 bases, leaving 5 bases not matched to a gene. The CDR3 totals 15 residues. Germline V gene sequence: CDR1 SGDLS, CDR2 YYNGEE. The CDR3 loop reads CASSVGGLADYEQYF. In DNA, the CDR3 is TGTGCCAGCAGCGTGGGAGGACTAGCGGACTACGAGCAGTACTTC. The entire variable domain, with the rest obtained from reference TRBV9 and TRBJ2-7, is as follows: DSGVTQTPKHLITATGQRVTLRCSPRSGDLSVYWYQQSLDQGLQFLIQYYNGEERAKGNILERFSAQQFPDLHSELNLSSLELGDSALYFCASSVGGLADYEQYFGPGTRLTVT.

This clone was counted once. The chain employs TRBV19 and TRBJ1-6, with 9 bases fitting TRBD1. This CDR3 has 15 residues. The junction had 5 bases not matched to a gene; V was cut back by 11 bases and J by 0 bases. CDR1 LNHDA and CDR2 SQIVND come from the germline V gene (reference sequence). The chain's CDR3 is CAGGQGSSYNSPLHF. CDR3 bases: TGTGCCGGAGGACAGGGGAGCTCCTATAATTCACCCCTCCACTTT.

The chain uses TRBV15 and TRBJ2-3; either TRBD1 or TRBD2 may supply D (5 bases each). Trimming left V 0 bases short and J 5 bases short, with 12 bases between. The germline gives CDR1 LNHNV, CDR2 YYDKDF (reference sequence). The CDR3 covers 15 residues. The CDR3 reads CATSRDGGAVDTQYF. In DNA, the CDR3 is TGTGCCACCAGCAGAGATGGGGGAGCGGTAGATACGCAGTATTTT.

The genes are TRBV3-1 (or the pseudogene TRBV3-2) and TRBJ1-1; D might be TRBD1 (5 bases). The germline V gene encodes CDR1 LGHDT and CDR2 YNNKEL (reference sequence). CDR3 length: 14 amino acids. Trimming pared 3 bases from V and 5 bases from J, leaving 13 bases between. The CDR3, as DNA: TGTGCCAGCAGCCAGGGGGTCTGGGGGACTGAAGCTTTCTTT. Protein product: CASSQGVWGTEAFF.

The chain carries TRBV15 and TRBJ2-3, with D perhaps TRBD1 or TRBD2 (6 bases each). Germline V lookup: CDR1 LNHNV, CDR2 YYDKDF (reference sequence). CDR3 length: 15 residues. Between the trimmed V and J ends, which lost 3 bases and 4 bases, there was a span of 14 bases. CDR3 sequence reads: CATSRDRSGADTQYF. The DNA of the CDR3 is TGTGCCACCAGCAGGGACAGATCGGGGGCAGATACGCAGTATTTT.

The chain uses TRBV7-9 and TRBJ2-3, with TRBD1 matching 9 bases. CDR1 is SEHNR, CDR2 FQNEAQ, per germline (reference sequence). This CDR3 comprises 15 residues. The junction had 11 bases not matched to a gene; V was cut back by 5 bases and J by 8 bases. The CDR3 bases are TGTGCCAGCAGCCTCCAACAGGGGGCCGATCGTACGCAGTATTTT. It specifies CASSLQQGADRTQYF.

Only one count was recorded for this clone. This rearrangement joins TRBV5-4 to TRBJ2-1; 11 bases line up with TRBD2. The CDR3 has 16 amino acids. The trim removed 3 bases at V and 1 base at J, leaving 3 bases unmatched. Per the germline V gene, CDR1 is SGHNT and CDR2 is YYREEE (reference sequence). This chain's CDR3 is CASSWGTSGSYNEQFF. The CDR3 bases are TGTGCCAGCAGCTGGGGGACTAGCGGATCCTACAATGAGCAGTTCTTC.

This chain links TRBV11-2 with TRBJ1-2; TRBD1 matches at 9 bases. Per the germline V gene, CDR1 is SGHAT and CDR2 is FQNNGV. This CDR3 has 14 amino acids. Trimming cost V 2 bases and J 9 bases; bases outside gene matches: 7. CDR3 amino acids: CASSLTGGTGSYTF. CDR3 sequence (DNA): TGTGCCAGCAGCTTAACAGGCGGGACAGGGAGCTACACCTTC.

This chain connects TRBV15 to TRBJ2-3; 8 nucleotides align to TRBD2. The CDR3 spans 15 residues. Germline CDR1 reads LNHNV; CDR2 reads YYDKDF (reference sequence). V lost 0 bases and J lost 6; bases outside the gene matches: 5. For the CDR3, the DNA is TGTGCCACCAGCAGAGAAGCGGGGGCCAGCGATACGCAGTATTTT. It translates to CATSREAGASDTQYF.

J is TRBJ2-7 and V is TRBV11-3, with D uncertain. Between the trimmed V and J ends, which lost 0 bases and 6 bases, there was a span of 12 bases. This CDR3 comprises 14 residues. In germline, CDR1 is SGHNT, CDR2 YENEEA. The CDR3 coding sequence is TGTGCCAGCAGCTTAGACGAACCGGGTGGCGAGCAGTACTTC. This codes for CASSLDEPGGEQYF.

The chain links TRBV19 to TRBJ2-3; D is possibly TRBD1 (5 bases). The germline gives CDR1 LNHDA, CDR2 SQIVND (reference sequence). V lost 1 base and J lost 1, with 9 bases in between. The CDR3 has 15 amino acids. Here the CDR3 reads CASSIALTGTDTQYF. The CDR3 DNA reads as TGTGCCAGTAGTATAGCCTTGACAGGCACAGATACGCAGTATTTT.

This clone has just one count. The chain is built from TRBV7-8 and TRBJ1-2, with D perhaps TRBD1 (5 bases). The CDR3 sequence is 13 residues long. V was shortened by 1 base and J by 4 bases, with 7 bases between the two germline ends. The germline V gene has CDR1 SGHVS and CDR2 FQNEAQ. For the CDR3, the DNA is TGTGCCAGCAGCTTAGGGGGCATCTATGGCTACACCTTC. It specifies CASSLGGIYGYTF.

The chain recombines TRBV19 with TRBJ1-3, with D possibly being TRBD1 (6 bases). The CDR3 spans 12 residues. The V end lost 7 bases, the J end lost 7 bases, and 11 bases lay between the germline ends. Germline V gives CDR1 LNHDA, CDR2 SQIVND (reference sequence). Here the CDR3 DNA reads TGTGCCAGTAAGGGGGATGCGAACACCATATATTTT. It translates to CASKGDANTIYF.

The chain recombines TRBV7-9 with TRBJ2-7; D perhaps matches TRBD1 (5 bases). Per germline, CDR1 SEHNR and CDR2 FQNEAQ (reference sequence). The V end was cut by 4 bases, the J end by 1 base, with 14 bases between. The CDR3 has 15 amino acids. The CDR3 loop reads CASSSKDTESYEQYF. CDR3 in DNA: TGTGCCAGCAGCTCCAAGGACACCGAATCCTACGAGCAGTACTTC.

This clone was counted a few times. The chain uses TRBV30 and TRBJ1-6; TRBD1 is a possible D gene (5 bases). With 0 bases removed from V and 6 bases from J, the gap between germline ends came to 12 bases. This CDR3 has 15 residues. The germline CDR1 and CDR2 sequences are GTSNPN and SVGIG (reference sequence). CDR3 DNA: TGTGCCTGGAGTGTATCCGGGGGAGGTAATTCACCCCTCCACTTT. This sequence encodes CAWSVSGGGNSPLHF.

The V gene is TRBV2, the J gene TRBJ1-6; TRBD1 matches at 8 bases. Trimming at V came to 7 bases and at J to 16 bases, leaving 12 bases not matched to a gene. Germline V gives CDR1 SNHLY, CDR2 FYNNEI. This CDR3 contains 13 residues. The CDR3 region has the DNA TGTGCCAGCACCCCCGCGGGGGGACAGGAGCTCCACTTT. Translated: CASTPAGGQELHF.

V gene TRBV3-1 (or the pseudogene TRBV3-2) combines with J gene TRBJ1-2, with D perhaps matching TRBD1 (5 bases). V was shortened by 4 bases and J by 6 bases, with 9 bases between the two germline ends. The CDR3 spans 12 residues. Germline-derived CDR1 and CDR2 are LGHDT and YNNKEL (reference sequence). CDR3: CASSRGINGYTF. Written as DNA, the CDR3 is TGTGCCAGCAGCCGGGGGATTAATGGCTACACCTTC.

The CDR3 DNA reads TGTGCCAGCAGCCCAAGCAGGGGGACGGCCGTGACGGGGGAGCTGTTTTTT. Its translation: CASSPSRGTAVTGELFF. The chain uses TRBV4-2 and TRBJ2-2; 7 bases fit TRBD1. CDR3 length: 17 amino acids. V lost 4 bases, J lost 8 bases, and 16 bases stayed unmatched. The germline V gene encodes CDR1 LGHNA and CDR2 YNFKEQ.

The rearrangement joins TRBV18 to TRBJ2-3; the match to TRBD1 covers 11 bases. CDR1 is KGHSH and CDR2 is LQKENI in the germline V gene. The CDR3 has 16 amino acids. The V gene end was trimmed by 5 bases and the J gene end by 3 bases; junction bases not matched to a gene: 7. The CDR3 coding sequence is TGTGCCAGCTCATCACGGACAGGGGGCTTAACAGATACGCAGTATTTT. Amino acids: CASSSRTGGLTDTQYF.

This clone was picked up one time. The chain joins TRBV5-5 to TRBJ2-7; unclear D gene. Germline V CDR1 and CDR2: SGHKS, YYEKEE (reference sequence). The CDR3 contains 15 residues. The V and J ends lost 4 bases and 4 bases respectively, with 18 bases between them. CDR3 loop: CASSATARGGYEQYF. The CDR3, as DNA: TGTGCCAGCAGCGCTACTGCCAGAGGTGGGTACGAGCAGTACTTC. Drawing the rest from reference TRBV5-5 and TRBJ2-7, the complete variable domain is DAGVTQSPTHLIKTRGQQVTLRCSPISGHKSVSWYQQVLGQGPQFIFQYYEKEERGRGNFPDRFSARQFPNYSSELNVNALLLGDSALYLCASSATARGGYEQYFGPGTRLTVT.

For the CDR3, the DNA is TGTGCCAGCACCCACTCTGGAAACACCATATATTTT. It specifies CASTHSGNTIYF. This rearrangement joins TRBV2 to TRBJ1-3; D gene ambiguous. Trimming took 7 bases from V and 0 from J, leaving 4 bases between them. From germline, CDR1 is SNHLY and CDR2 FYNNEI. The CDR3 contains 12 residues.

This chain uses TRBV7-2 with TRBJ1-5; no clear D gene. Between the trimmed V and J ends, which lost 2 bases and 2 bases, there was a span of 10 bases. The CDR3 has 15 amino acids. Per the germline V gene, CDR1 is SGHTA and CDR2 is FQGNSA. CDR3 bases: TGTGCCAGCAGCTTATCTGGGCTGGGCAATCAGCCCCAGCATTTT. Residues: CASSLSGLGNQPQHF.

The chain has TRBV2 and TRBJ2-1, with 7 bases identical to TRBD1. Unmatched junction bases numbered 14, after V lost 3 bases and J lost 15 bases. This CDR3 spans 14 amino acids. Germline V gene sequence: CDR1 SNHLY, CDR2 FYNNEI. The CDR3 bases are TGTGCCAGCAGTGATACGCACCGGGGACAGAGTTGGTTCTTC. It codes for CASSDTHRGQSWFF.

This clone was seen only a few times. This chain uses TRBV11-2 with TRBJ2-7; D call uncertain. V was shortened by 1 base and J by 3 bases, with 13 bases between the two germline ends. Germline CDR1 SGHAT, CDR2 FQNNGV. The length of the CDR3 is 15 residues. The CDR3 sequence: CASSLGPTVLYEQYF. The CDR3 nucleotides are TGTGCCAGCAGCTTAGGGCCGACGGTTCTCTACGAGCAGTACTTC. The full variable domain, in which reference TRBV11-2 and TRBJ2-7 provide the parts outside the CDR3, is EAGVAQSPRYKIIEKRQSVAFWCNPISGHATLYWYQQILGQGPKLLIQFQNNGVVDDSQLPKDRFSAERLKGVDSTLKIQPAKLEDSAVYLCASSLGPTVLYEQYFGPGTRLTVT.